A single T cell receptor (beta chain) is shown here with its context. TCRdb redid the calling of the RT-PCR reads with MiXCR, one entry per CDR3 protein. The profile covers roughly 520,000 distinct CDR3 sequences, with approximately 24% appearing a single time and 1.5% to 2% taken by the ten largest. This record comes from a study of response to subunit inactivated influenza vaccine. The CDR3 runs to 15 residues. Germline CDR1 is SGHNT and CDR2 is YYREEE (reference sequence). J was trimmed by 5 bases and V by 3 bases; bases with no gene match: 8. This receptor was obtained from a man between 50 and 59 years old who received an inactivated influenza vaccine. The chain is built from TRBV5-4 and TRBJ2-5; the match to TRBD1 covers 9 bases. Here the sequenced sample was CD4+ T cells sorted from PBMCs, taken about 5 days after vaccination. The DNA for the CDR3 is TGTGCCAGCAGCTCTAGGGACAGGGAATGGGAGACCCAGTACTTC. This gives the protein CASSSRDREWETQYF. The full variable domain, its missing parts supplied by reference TRBV5-4 and TRBJ2-5, is ETGVTQSPTHLIKTRGQQVTLRCSSQSGHNTVSWYQQALGQGPQFIFQYYREEENGRGNFPPRFSGLQFPNYSSELNVNALELDDSALYLCASSSRDREWETQYFGPGTRLLVL.